The next 8 T cell receptor beta chains were all read from a single sample in a study of type 1 regulatory T cells. TCRdb passed the reads through MiXCR, listing each CDR3 protein once. The table lists about 18,000 distinct CDR3 sequences, roughly 10% of them singletons. Sequencing was performed on CD4+ T cells, either the whole sample or a sorted fraction (not recorded which). These receptors were taken from a human donor in good health.

This clonotype was detected a few times. The chain is built from TRBV29-1 and TRBJ1-1, with 10 bases aligning to TRBD1. J was trimmed by 4 bases and V by 7 bases; bases with no gene match: 15. Per the germline V gene, CDR1 is SQVTM and CDR2 is ANQGSEA. There are 16 residues in the CDR3. The CDR3 region is CSASKGTGVVGTEAFF. The DNA for the CDR3 is TGCAGCGCCTCGAAGGGGACAGGGGTCGTAGGCACTGAAGCTTTCTTT.

The chain links TRBV7-2 to TRBJ1-2; 8 bases agree with TRBD1. The length of the CDR3 is 15 residues. Germline V gene sequence: CDR1 SGHTA, CDR2 FQGNSA. V gave up 2 bases and J gave up 8 bases; unmatched junction bases: 10. The CDR3 here is CASSLQPTGAVGYTF. The CDR3 nucleotides read TGTGCCAGCAGCTTACAGCCGACAGGGGCCGTAGGCTACACCTTC.

The chain employs TRBV19 and TRBJ2-2; 9 bases align to TRBD2. There are 14 residues in the CDR3. J lost 7 bases, V lost 9 bases, and 9 bases had no gene match. Looked up from germline, CDR1 is LNHDA and CDR2 is SQIVND (reference sequence). The chain's CDR3 is CASGSGRRSGELFF. For the CDR3, the DNA is TGTGCCAGCGGTAGCGGGAGAAGGAGCGGGGAGCTGTTTTTT.

Many counts were recorded for this clonotype. The J gene is TRBJ2-1, the V gene TRBV4-2, with D possibly TRBD2 on 5 matching bases. The CDR3 is 14 amino acids. The germline V gene encodes CDR1 LGHNA and CDR2 YNFKEQ. Trimming stripped 0 bases from V and 8 bases from J, with 11 bases between. CDR3 sequence: CASSQDQTRDEQFF. CDR3 DNA sequence: TGTGCCAGCAGCCAAGATCAAACTAGAGATGAGCAGTTCTTC.

The chain links TRBV20-1 to TRBJ1-4; D may be TRBD1 (6 bases). Germline CDR1 reads DFQATT; CDR2 reads SNEGSKA (reference sequence). Trimming removed 6 bases from V and 8 bases from J, with 16 bases in between. This CDR3 is built from 13 residues. The CDR3 DNA reads as TGCAGTGCGCACCTCGGACAGACCGAAAAACTGTTTTTT. Amino acid sequence: CSAHLGQTEKLFF.

The rearrangement links TRBV29-1 to TRBJ2-4; D is unclear. V was cut by 7 bases and J by 8 bases, with 15 bases left in between. The CDR3 consists of 12 residues. Germline V gene lookup returns CDR1 SQVTM and CDR2 ANQGSEA. DNA of the CDR3: TGCAGCGGCGGCAGCGAGAGAGACATTCAGTACTTC. The encoded protein is CSGGSERDIQYF.

In nucleotides, the CDR3 is TGCGCCAGCAGCTTCTCGGGAGATGATCAGCCCCAGCATTTT. Its protein product is CASSFSGDDQPQHF. The chain couples TRBV5-1 to TRBJ1-5, with D unclear. The germline V and J ends were trimmed by 2 bases and 5 bases, with 11 bases remaining between them. The CDR3 has 14 residues. Germline V CDR1 and CDR2: SGHRS, YFSETQ.

In this sample, this clonotype turned up a few times. The chain links TRBV10-3 to TRBJ2-2, with 11 bases that match TRBD2. CDR3 length equals 15 residues. Losses at the gene ends were 10 bases for V and 5 bases for J; bases not matched to a gene: 9. In germline, CDR1 is ENHRY, CDR2 SYGVKD. The DNA of the CDR3 is TGTGCCACCAAGGTCGTAGCGGGGGGGACCGGGGAGCTGTTTTTT. Encoded protein: CATKVVAGGTGELFF.